This TCR beta chain was obtained from a study of blood T cell repertoires in COVID-19. In its sample, this clone was seen once. This CDR3 has 16 residues. V was clipped by 2 bases and J by 7 bases; unmatched bases: 9. Germline assignment: CDR1 ENHRY and CDR2 SYGVKD. The protocol was immunoSEQ multiplex PCR, while the TCRdb copy is restricted to in-frame clones and leaves out a portion. The data show about 210,000 clones, around 89% seen once. The sequence came from a woman between 35 and 50 years old with acute or convalescent COVID-19. The sample taken for sequencing was peripheral blood. The V and J genes are TRBV10-3 and TRBJ2-2, with 8 bases matching TRBD2. The CDR3 region is CAISERGRGGGGELFF. CDR3 DNA sequence: TGTGCCATCAGTGAGCGAGGACGGGGGGGCGGCGGGGAGCTGTTTTTT.